Listed below are T cell receptor beta chains from one sample, sequenced in a study of cytomegalovirus exposure and HLA in healthy donors. Sequencing was performed with immunoSEQ multiplex PCR; in TCRdb, only in-frame clones are kept and a portion is missing. The sample gives over 200,000 clones, approximately 87% of which show up once; 4.5% to 6% is in the top ten. Sequenced: PBMCs. The origin of the receptors is a young woman in good health and CMV-seronegative. Both conserved end residues are part of each CDR3. A D gene is named only where the DNA matches it firmly. Clone size, where shown, is once, few, many, or a class for clones that have expanded.

>TRBV20-1|TRBJ1-1|NA|NA
CSASDTEAFF
TGCAGTGCCTCGGACACTGAAGCTTTCTTT
>TRBV13|TRBJ2-3|once|NA
CASSSGENREPDTQYF
TGTGCCAGCAGCTCAGGGGAAAACAGGGAACCAGATACGCAGTATTTT
>TRBV6-5|TRBJ1-1|NA|TRBD1
CASSYQGGTEAFF
TGTGCCAGCAGTTATCAGGGGGGGACTGAAGCTTTCTTT
>TRBV30|TRBJ2-7|NA|TRBD1
CAWSVGQNYEQYF
TGTGCCTGGAGTGTGGGACAGAACTACGAGCAGTACTTC
>TRBV28|TRBJ2-7|NA|NA
CASRAEPYEQYF
TGTGCCAGCAGGGCAGAACCCTACGAGCAGTACTTC
>TRBV27|TRBJ1-2|NA|NA
CASSPRQAYGGYTF
TGTGCCAGCAGTCCTCGACAGGCCTATGGCGGCTACACCTTC
>TRBV6-6|TRBJ2-2|NA|NA
CASSYMGQELFF
TGTGCCAGCAGTTACATGGGACAAGAGCTGTTTTTT
>TRBV27|TRBJ2-7|NA|TRBD1
CASSTNRQGYEQYF
TGTGCCAGCAGCACAAACAGACAGGGCTACGAGCAGTACTTC
>TRBV5-4|TRBJ1-2|few|TRBD1
CASSIDRDGYTF
TGTGCCAGCAGCATTGACAGGGATGGCTACACCTTC
>TRBV28|TRBJ1-5|NA|TRBD1
CASRGLGQGSNQPQHF
TGTGCCAGCAGGGGCCTTGGACAGGGTAGCAATCAGCCCCAGCATTTT
>TRBV18|TRBJ2-3|NA|TRBD2
CASSPEAGADTQYF
TGTGCCAGCTCACCGGAGGCGGGGGCAGATACGCAGTATTTT
>TRBV10-1|TRBJ1-1|NA|NA
CASSEGGGVEAFF
TGCGCCAGCAGTGAAGGCGGAGGGGTCGAAGCTTTCTTT
>TRBV5-4|TRBJ2-7|NA|TRBD1
CASSPAGTGSSYEQYF
TGTGCCAGCAGCCCGGCCGGGACAGGTAGCTCCTACGAGCAGTACTTC
>TRBV19|TRBJ1-5|NA|NA
CASSLPGRTQHF
TGTGCCAGTAGCCTCCCCGGAAGGACCCAGCATTTT
>TRBV6-5|TRBJ1-4|NA|NA
CASSPGDTNEKLFF
TGTGCCAGCAGTCCAGGGGACACTAATGAAAAACTGTTTTTT
>TRBV6-1|TRBJ2-7|NA|TRBD2
CASSATGGSEQYF
TGTGCCAGCAGTGCGACGGGAGGATCCGAGCAGTACTTC
>TRBV7-6|TRBJ2-7|once|TRBD1
CASSRTQGGQIDEQYF
TGTGCCAGCAGCCGCACACAGGGGGGTCAGATCGACGAGCAGTACTTC
>TRBV30|TRBJ1-4|NA|NA
CAWMGGVNEKLFF
TGTGCCTGGATGGGGGGAGTTAATGAAAAACTGTTTTTT
>TRBV6-1|TRBJ1-1|NA|NA
CASSERGMNTEAFF
TGTGCCAGCAGTGAACGGGGGATGAACACTGAAGCTTTCTTT
>TRBV5-4|TRBJ1-1|few|NA
CASSSGGAVNTEAFF
TGTGCCAGCAGCTCCGGTGGGGCGGTGAACACTGAAGCTTTCTTT
>TRBV11-3|TRBJ2-7|NA|NA
CASSLWTDSYEQYF
TGTGCCAGCAGCTTATGGACCGATTCCTACGAGCAGTACTTC
>TRBV2|TRBJ2-1|NA|TRBD2
CASMERGYNEQFF
TGTGCCAGCATGGAGCGGGGGTACAATGAGCAGTTCTTC
>TRBV27|TRBJ2-7|NA|NA
CASSLAQASSYEQYF
TGTGCCAGCAGTTTGGCGCAGGCCTCCTCCTACGAGCAGTACTTC
>TRBV5-6|TRBJ2-6|NA|TRBD1
CASSQGQGANGANVLTF
TGTGCCAGCAGCCAAGGACAGGGGGCAAATGGGGCCAACGTCCTGACTTTC
>TRBV15|TRBJ1-1|NA|TRBD1
CATSVDRALTEAFF
TGTGCCACCAGCGTCGACAGGGCCCTCACTGAAGCTTTCTTT
>TRBV5-4|TRBJ1-2|NA|NA
CASSSDSFFYGYTF
TGTGCCAGCAGCTCGGACAGTTTCTTCTATGGCTACACCTTC
>TRBV4-2|TRBJ1-2|NA|NA
CASSQASAGVNYGYTF
TGTGCCAGCAGCCAAGCCTCGGCCGGAGTTAACTATGGCTACACCTTC
>TRBV6-4|TRBJ1-5|NA|NA
CASSETAGGNQPQHF
TGTGCCAGCAGTGAGACGGCAGGGGGCAATCAGCCCCAGCATTTT
>TRBV4-1|TRBJ2-2|NA|TRBD2
CASSLRTSGNTGELFF
TGCGCCAGCAGCCTAAGGACTAGCGGGAACACCGGGGAGCTGTTTTTT
>TRBV18|TRBJ2-5|NA|NA
CASSPPASKETQYF
TGTGCCAGCTCACCACCCGCGAGTAAAGAGACCCAGTACTTC
>TRBV2|TRBJ1-4|NA|NA
CASSVLGDPKLFF
TGTGCCAGCAGTGTCTTGGGGGATCCGAAACTGTTTTTT
>TRBV6-5|TRBJ2-2|NA|NA
CASSYGRHTGELFF
TGTGCCAGCAGTTACGGGCGGCACACCGGGGAGCTGTTTTTT
>TRBV10-3|TRBJ1-2|NA|NA
CAISEPGGGYGYTF
TGTGCCATCAGTGAACCCGGGGGCGGCTATGGCTACACCTTC
>TRBV27|TRBJ2-7|NA|TRBD1
CASSSPGTGGYEQYF
TGTGCCAGCAGTTCGCCGGGGACAGGGGGGTACGAGCAGTACTTC